The clone carrying this TCR beta chain was counted many times. Its antigen is undetermined. These data come from a study of neurological immune-mediated disorders. General study points: The most TCR clonal expansion was seen in HTLV-1-associated myelopathy, and the least was seen in multiple sclerosis, which fell below healthy controls.

The junction had 19 bases not matched to a gene; V was cut back by 3 bases and J by 3 bases. The CDR3 runs 19 residues. Germline V lookup: CDR1 SGHRS, CDR2 YFSETQ. Synthesis of cDNA was carried out by template-switch 5'RACE. The reaction used 10-nucleotide random UMIs. MiXCR, applied by TCRdb to the 5' RACE reads, yields one record per CDR3 protein. The sample has some 42,000 distinct CDR3 sequences, roughly 11% seen once; the top ten hold 3.9%. Source material: CD4+ T cells from blood. The chain recombines TRBV5-1 with TRBJ2-7; TRBD1 matches at 9 bases. The source of this sequence is a woman in her 30s with HTLV-1-associated myelopathy (HAM/TSP). As DNA, the CDR3 is TGCGCCAGCAGCTCCAGAGGGGGACAGGGATACCCAATCGACTACGAGCAGTACTTC. Protein product: CASSSRGGQGYPIDYEQYF.